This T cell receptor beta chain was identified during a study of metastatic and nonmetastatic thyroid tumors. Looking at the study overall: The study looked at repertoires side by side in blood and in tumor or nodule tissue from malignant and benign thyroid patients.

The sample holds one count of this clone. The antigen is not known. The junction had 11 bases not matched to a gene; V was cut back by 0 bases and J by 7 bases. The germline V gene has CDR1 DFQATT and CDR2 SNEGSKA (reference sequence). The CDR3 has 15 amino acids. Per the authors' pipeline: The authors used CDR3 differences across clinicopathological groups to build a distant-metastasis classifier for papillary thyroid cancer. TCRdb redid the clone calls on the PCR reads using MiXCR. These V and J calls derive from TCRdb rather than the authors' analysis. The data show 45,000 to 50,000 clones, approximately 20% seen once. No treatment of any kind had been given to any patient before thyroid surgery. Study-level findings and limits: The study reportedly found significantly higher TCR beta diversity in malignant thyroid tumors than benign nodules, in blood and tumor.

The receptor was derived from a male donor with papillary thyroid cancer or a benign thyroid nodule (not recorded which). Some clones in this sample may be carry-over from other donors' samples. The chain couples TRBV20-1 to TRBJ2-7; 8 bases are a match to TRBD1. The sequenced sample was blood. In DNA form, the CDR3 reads TGCAGTGCTAGAGATCCTCGGCCAGGGGGCCGTGAGCAGTACTTC. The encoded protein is CSARDPRPGGREQYF.